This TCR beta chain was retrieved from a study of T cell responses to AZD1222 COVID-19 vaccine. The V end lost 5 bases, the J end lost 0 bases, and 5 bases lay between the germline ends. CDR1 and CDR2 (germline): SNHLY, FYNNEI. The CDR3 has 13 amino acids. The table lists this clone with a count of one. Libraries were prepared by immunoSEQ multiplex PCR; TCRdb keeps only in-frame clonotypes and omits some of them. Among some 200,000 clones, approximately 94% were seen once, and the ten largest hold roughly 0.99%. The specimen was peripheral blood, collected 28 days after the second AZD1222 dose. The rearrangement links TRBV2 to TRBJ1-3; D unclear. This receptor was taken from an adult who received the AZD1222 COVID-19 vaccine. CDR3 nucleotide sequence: TGTGCCAGCAGTCCGAACTCTGGAAACACCATATATTTT. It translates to CASSPNSGNTIYF.